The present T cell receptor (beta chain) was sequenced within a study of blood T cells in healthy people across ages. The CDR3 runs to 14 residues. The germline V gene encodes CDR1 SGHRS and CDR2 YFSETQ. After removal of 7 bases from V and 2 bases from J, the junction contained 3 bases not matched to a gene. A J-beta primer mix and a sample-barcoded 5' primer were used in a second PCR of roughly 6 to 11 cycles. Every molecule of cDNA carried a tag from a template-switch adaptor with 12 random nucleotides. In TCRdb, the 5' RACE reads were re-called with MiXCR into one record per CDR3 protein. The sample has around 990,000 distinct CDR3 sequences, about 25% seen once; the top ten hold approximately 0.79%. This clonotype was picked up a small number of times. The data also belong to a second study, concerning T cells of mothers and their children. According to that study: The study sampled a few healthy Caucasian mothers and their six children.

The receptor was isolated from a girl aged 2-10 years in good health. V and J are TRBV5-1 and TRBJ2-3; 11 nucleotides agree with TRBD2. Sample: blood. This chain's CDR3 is CASGSGRATDTQYF. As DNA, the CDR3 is TGCGCCAGCGGTAGCGGGAGGGCCACAGATACGCAGTATTTT.